What follows are 8 T cell receptor beta chains derived from one specimen sequenced in a study of blood T cell repertoires in COVID-19. TCRdb keeps only in-frame clones here, not all; method: immunoSEQ multiplex PCR. The data show under 300,000 clones, about 85% seen once. The sample was PBMCs or T cells enriched from blood (not recorded which). These receptors were obtained from a woman aged 45-65 years who had recovered from COVID-19.

This rearrangement joins TRBV6-2 or TRBV6-3 to TRBJ1-1; 9 nucleotides agree with TRBD1. Germline CDR1 reads MNHEY; CDR2 reads SVGEGT. This CDR3 contains 13 residues. With V trimmed by 2 bases and J by 6 bases, 1 base remained unmatched. The CDR3 bases are TGTGCCAGCAGTTACGACAGGGGGTCTGAAGCTTTCTTT. It codes for CASSYDRGSEAFF.

The chain recombines TRBV12-5 with TRBJ2-3; 7 positions match TRBD2. The germline gives CDR1 LGHNT, CDR2 FRNRAP. This CDR3 is built from 18 residues. With V trimmed by 0 bases and J by 0 bases, 9 bases remained unmatched. The CDR3 bases are TGTGCTAGTGGTTTGGTACTCTTCGGCGGGAGAAGCACAGATACGCAGTATTTT. Protein: CASGLVLFGGRSTDTQYF.

This clone was counted only a few times. V and J are TRBV19 and TRBJ1-1; tentatively, D is TRBD1 (6 bases). In germline, CDR1 is LNHDA, CDR2 SQIVND (reference sequence). The CDR3 is 17 residues long. Trimming removed 5 bases from V and 3 bases from J, with 22 bases in between. The CDR3 region is CASSPYSPIQGYTEAFF. The CDR3 bases are TGTGCCAGTAGTCCATATTCCCCTATACAGGGTTACACTGAAGCTTTCTTT.

The chain recombines TRBV2 with TRBJ2-7; D call uncertain. Trimming removed 9 bases at V and 2 bases at J, with 14 bases between. Germline values: CDR1 SNHLY, CDR2 FYNNEI. The CDR3 contains 13 residues. CDR3 sequence: CASRAAPAYEQYF. CDR3 bases: TGTGCCAGTCGAGCAGCGCCAGCCTACGAGCAGTACTTC.

The rearrangement joins TRBV20-1 to TRBJ2-1; D not resolved. The ends were cut back, 3 bases at V and 7 bases at J, with 7 bases in the middle. The germline CDR1 and CDR2 sequences are DFQATT and SNEGSKA (reference sequence). The CDR3 covers 11 residues. The CDR3 DNA is TGCAGTGCTAGCTCGGTGAATGAGCAGTTCTTC. It codes for CSASSVNEQFF.

V and J are TRBV12-3 or TRBV12-4 and TRBJ2-2; no clear D. This CDR3 contains 13 residues. V lost 3 bases to trimming and J lost 5 bases, with 7 bases between them. Here the CDR3 reads CASSFGLTGELFF. The DNA for the CDR3 is TGTGCCAGCAGTTTTGGCCTTACCGGGGAGCTGTTTTTT.

The J gene is TRBJ2-2, the V gene TRBV28, with 8 bases that match TRBD2. The CDR3 covers 13 residues. V shed 6 bases and J 9 bases; nucleotides not matched to a gene: 6. Germline CDR1 MDHEN, CDR2 SYDVKM. The CDR3 loop reads CASRGAGERELFF. The CDR3 coding sequence is TGTGCCAGCAGGGGAGCGGGAGAGCGGGAGCTGTTTTTT. Filled out from reference TRBV28 and TRBJ2-2, the complete variable domain reads DVKVTQSSRYLVKRTGEKVFLECVQDMDHENMFWYRQDPGLGLRLIYFSYDVKMKEKGDIPEGYSVSREKKERFSLILESASTNQTSMYLCASRGAGERELFFGEGSRLTVL.

V gene TRBV28 combines with J gene TRBJ1-5; weak D call: TRBD1 (6 bases). V was clipped by 4 bases and J by 2 bases, with 9 bases between them. The CDR3 length is 14 residues. Per the germline V gene, CDR1 is MDHEN and CDR2 is SYDVKM. The CDR3 here is CASSSGHRNQPQHF. CDR3 DNA: TGTGCCAGCAGTTCGGGACACCGCAATCAGCCCCAGCATTTT. Full variable domain (remainder filled in from reference TRBV28 and TRBJ1-5): DVKVTQSSRYLVKRTGEKVFLECVQDMDHENMFWYRQDPGLGLRLIYFSYDVKMKEKGDIPEGYSVSREKKERFSLILESASTNQTSMYLCASSSGHRNQPQHFGDGTRLSIL.